The clone carrying this T cell receptor beta chain was seen more than once but under ten times. Germline V gene lookup returns CDR1 GTSNPN and CDR2 SVGIG (reference sequence). The CDR3 totals 14 residues. Trimming left V 2 bases short and J 4 bases short, with 14 bases between. Assay used: immunoSEQ multiplex PCR; TCRdb lists only in-frame clones, some missing. This table has under 300,000 clones, under 85% appearing once. This sample is drawn from a study of blood T cell repertoires in COVID-19. The clonotype comes from a woman aged 40 to 50 with active or convalescent COVID-19. V gene TRBV30 combines with J gene TRBJ1-1; D is undetermined. The sequencing sample was made of peripheral blood. The CDR3 spells CAWSSQAAGTEAFF. CDR3 nucleotides: TGTGCCTGGAGTAGCCAGGCTGCGGGCACTGAAGCTTTCTTT.